Many counts were recorded for the clone carrying this T cell receptor (beta chain). What it binds is unknown. Time point specified: newly diagnosed GD, antithyroid drugs for less than 3 months. PBMCs provided the RNA from which the TCR library was made. Patients all came to the study from an endocrinology department in Xi'an, China. This sample was taken from a study of regulatory T cells in long-lasting Graves disease. Findings and limits, study-wide: Newly diagnosed patients shared 1,000 or so public clonotypes; persistent patients shared approximately 2,900.

Combining iRepertoire HTBI primers with Arm-PCR of CDR3 regions, the authors built TCR beta libraries. Each CDR3 protein gets one entry after TCRdb re-called the multiplex PCR reads with MiXCR. The table records a few hundred thousand distinct CDR3 sequences, 12% of them present only once. V lost 3 bases, J lost 3 bases, and 14 bases lay in between. Germline V CDR1 and CDR2: MDHEN, SYDVKM. The CDR3 spans 15 residues. The same sample was also studied in work on T cells in Graves' hyperthyroidism and ophthalmopathy. That study reports: Patients having uncontrolled infection, another autoimmune disease, pregnancy or lactation were not included. Each diagnosis drew on symptoms, thyroxine, TRAb, thyroid ultrasound and orbital computed tomography findings.

This receptor was identified in a woman aged 18-29 years with Graves disease. The chain employs TRBV28 and TRBJ2-5; D is ambiguous. The sample here was peripheral blood mononuclear cells (PBMCs), taken at new diagnosis, from a patient treated with antithyroid drugs. The CDR3: CASSFLQKGKETQYF. CDR3 nucleotides: TGTGCCAGCAGTTTTTTACAGAAGGGCAAAGAGACCCAGTACTTC.